The rows below give T cell receptor beta chains drawn from one sample of a study of T cell repertoires in ileal Crohn's disease. Libraries were prepared by immunoSEQ multiplex PCR; TCRdb keeps only in-frame clonotypes and omits some of them. The data contain nearly 11,000 clones, roughly 72% of them singletons. Specimen: ileal tissue. These receptors all stem from an adult with Crohn's disease. Both conserved end residues are part of each CDR3. Each record gives: clone size, V gene, J gene, CDR3 protein. Clone size is shown for a subset of rows, as once, few, many or a class of expanded clone.

>NA|TRBV5-6|TRBJ2-7
CASSSGGGSYEQYF
>NA|TRBV30|TRBJ1-2
CAWSGPDYYGYTF
>NA|TRBV6-6|TRBJ1-1
CASSYSRENTEAFF
>NA|TRBV19|TRBJ1-4
CASSIGEAFLNEKLFF
>NA|TRBV9|TRBJ2-3
CASSIGLAATDTQYF
>NA|TRBV4-3|TRBJ1-3
CASSFWGDGSGNTIYF
>NA|TRBV29-1|TRBJ1-2
CSVESRGGYGYTF
>NA|TRBV2|TRBJ2-5
CASIDRGEGETQYF
>NA|TRBV7-9|TRBJ2-7
CASSPGSSGVYEQYF
>NA|TRBV28|TRBJ1-1
CASSRRGANTEAFF
>NA|TRBV19|TRBJ2-1
CASSIIPSSEGNNEQFF
>NA|TRBV15|TRBJ2-7
CATSREAGGVGEQYF
>NA|TRBV7-6|TRBJ2-7
CASSLYPPAGGSYEQYF
>NA|TRBV28|TRBJ2-7
CATKTGTSVTLEQYF
>NA|TRBV5-1|TRBJ1-1
CASSLFRDRGIGNTEAFF
>few|TRBV11-2|TRBJ2-7
CASSSSGAWEQYF
>NA|TRBV6-1|TRBJ2-1
CASSSSWGGNEQFF
>NA|TRBV7-7|TRBJ2-7
CASSFNTGSEQYF
>NA|TRBV15|TRBJ2-7
CATSRDFTKLYF
>NA|TRBV30|TRBJ2-3
CAWSLTGGAVDTQYF
>NA|TRBV7-2|TRBJ1-2
CASSLVVGGVYGYTF
>NA|TRBV18|TRBJ1-1
CASSPSKNTEAFF
>NA|TRBV30|TRBJ1-5
CAWTRGNNQPQHF
>NA|TRBV18|TRBJ2-1
CASSPDRSSYNEQFF
>NA|TRBV7-8|TRBJ2-7
CASSLTSFTYEQYF
>few|TRBV6-1|TRBJ1-1
CASSDPGFSNTEAFF